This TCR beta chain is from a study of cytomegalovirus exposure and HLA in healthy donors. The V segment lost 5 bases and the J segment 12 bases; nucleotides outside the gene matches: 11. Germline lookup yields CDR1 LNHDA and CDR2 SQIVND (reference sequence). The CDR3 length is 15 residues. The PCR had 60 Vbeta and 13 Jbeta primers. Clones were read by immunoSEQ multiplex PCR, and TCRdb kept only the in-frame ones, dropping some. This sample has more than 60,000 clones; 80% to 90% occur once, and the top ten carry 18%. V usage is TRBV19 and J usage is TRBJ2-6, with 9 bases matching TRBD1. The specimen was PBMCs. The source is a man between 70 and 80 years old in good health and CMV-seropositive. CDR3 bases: TGTGCCAGTAGTTACCGGGACAGGGAAGGGGCCGTCCTGACTTTC. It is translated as CASSYRDREGAVLTF. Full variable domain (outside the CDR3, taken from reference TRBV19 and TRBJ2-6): DGGITQSPKYLFRKEGQNVTLSCEQNLNHDAMYWYRQDPGQGLRLIYYSQIVNDFQKGDIAEGYSVSREKKESFPLTVTSAQKNPTAFYLCASSYRDREGAVLTFGAGSRLTVL.